This TCR beta chain originates from a study of CD8+CD57+ T cells in acquired aplastic anemia. About the research overall: Sorted CD4+ and CD8+ cell DNA averaged around 3 ug. Overall study results and limits: The number of CD8+ CDR3 sequences shared by patients and controls was approximately 31.

The CDR3 is 14 residues long. Germline lookup yields CDR1 LNHDA and CDR2 SQIVND (reference sequence). V shed 6 bases and J 2 bases; nucleotides not matched to a gene: 7. Flow cytometry had shown expanded CD8+CD57+ cells in the patients chosen for sequencing. Only a few counts were recorded for this clonotype. Its specificity is unknown. Both TCR beta VDJ combination and CDR3 sequence profiling were carried out. Genomic DNA was the template for this profiling. In TCRdb, the reads were re-called with MiXCR into one record per CDR3 protein. The sample lists 400,000 to 600,000 distinct CDR3 sequences, roughly a third seen once, with roughly 0.8% in the top ten.

Sequenced: sorted CD4+, CD8+, or CD8+CD57+ T cells (not recorded which) from PBMCs. The V call is TRBV19, the J call TRBJ2-7; 7 positions match TRBD1. The TCR comes from a human donor with aplastic anemia. As DNA, the CDR3 is TGTGCCAGTAGCCGTGAGACAGGGACCTACGAGCAGTACTTC. This sequence encodes CASSRETGTYEQYF.